Below, 22 T cell receptor beta chains from the same sample are listed, as sequenced in a study of T cells expressing NK-cell markers. Using the 5' RACE reads, TCRdb records one entry per CDR3 protein without DNA. The sample shows some 120,000 distinct CDR3 sequences, and 18% sits with its ten largest clones. The sample taken for sequencing was blood T cells: a sorted CD56 or NKG2C T cell subset, CD4+ or CD8+ T cells, or bulk PBMC T cells (not recorded which). The receptors come from a woman aged 18 to 69 in good health.

The chain is built from TRBV6-5 and TRBJ1-1; TCRdb outputs TRBD1, but without DNA this stays unchecked. This CDR3 has 15 residues. In germline, CDR1 is MNHEY, CDR2 SVGAGI. The CDR3 protein is CASSSQGPMNTEAFF.

The V gene is TRBV19, the J gene TRBJ2-3; TCRdb designates TRBD2, a call that cannot be tested without DNA. The CDR3 is made up of 14 amino acids. Germline V lookup: CDR1 LNHDA, CDR2 SQIVND (reference sequence). CDR3 amino acids: CARRLAGHTDTQYF.

The chain couples TRBV5-1 to TRBJ2-1; lacking DNA, the TRBD2 call made by TCRdb goes unchecked. This CDR3 spans 15 amino acids. In germline, CDR1 is SGHRS, CDR2 YFSETQ. CDR3 residues: CASSFTLAGGDEQFF.

The rearrangement links TRBV29-1 to TRBJ2-7; TCRdb's assignment of TRBD2 cannot be checked, as there is no DNA. The CDR3 loop spans 14 amino acids. Germline V gives CDR1 SQVTM, CDR2 ANQGSEA. The CDR3 is CSVAPRGSSYEQYF.

V is TRBV28 and J is TRBJ2-7. CDR3 size: 12 residues. Germline values: CDR1 MDHEN, CDR2 SYDVKM. CDR3 residues: CASSSYVDEQYF.

CDR3: CASTAGALQFF. The chain joins TRBV27 to TRBJ2-1; TCRdb's D call, TRBD2, is unchecked because there is no DNA. CDR3 length: 11 residues. CDR1 and CDR2 from the germline V gene are MNHEY and SMNVEV (reference sequence).

The chain recombines TRBV27 with TRBJ2-7; TCRdb names TRBD1, which stays unverified in the absence of DNA. Per the germline V gene, CDR1 is MNHEY and CDR2 is SMNVEV (reference sequence). CDR3 length equals 14 residues. The CDR3: CASSSSQAIGEQYF.

This sequence joins TRBV6-1 and TRBJ2-3. CDR1 is MNHNS, CDR2 SASEGT, per germline. CDR3 size: 15 residues. This chain's CDR3 is CASTLLVDATDTQYF.

V usage is TRBV5-5 and J usage is TRBJ2-7. This CDR3 has 14 residues. Germline V gene lookup returns CDR1 SGHKS and CDR2 YYEKEE (reference sequence). This chain's CDR3 is CASSLFLSPDEQYF.

This chain links TRBV20-1 with TRBJ2-7; TCRdb's D call, TRBD1, is unchecked because there is no DNA. The germline V gene has CDR1 DFQATT and CDR2 SNEGSKA (reference sequence). The CDR3 covers 14 residues. The CDR3 reads CSASPDRAGDEQYF.

The chain uses TRBV9 and TRBJ1-3; no DNA is available, so the TRBD1 call from TCRdb remains unchecked. Germline assignment: CDR1 SGDLS and CDR2 YYNGEE. This CDR3 has 17 residues. The CDR3: CASSARGGQGTGNTIYF. Using reference TRBV9 and TRBJ1-3 for the parts outside the CDR3, the full variable domain is DSGVTQTPKHLITATGQRVTLRCSPRSGDLSVYWYQQSLDQGLQFLIQYYNGEERAKGNILERFSAQQFPDLHSELNLSSLELGDSALYFCASSARGGQGTGNTIYFGEGSWLTVV.

The V and J genes are TRBV27 and TRBJ2-5; the TCRdb call, TRBD1, lacks DNA for checking. The germline CDR1 and CDR2 sequences are MNHEY and SMNVEV (reference sequence). This CDR3 is 16 amino acids long. CDR3 residues: CASSAQIQGGGETQYF.

The chain couples TRBV5-1 to TRBJ1-2. Germline V gene lookup returns CDR1 SGHRS and CDR2 YFSETQ. The CDR3 has 13 residues. The chain's CDR3 is CASSMTINYGYTF.

The chain carries TRBV10-2 and TRBJ2-3; TCRdb calls TRBD2, which cannot be checked without DNA. CDR1 and CDR2 (germline): WSHSY, SAAADI. The CDR3 runs 16 residues. CDR3 in amino acids: CASSPGSGGLADTQYF.

The V and J genes are TRBV10-1 and TRBJ1-1. The CDR3 has 12 residues. Germline V gene data show CDR1 as WNHNN and CDR2 as SYGVQD (reference sequence). The CDR3 loop reads CASSADNTEAFF.

The chain uses TRBV20-1 and TRBJ2-7; without DNA, the TCRdb call of TRBD1 cannot be checked. Per germline, CDR1 DFQATT and CDR2 SNEGSKA (reference sequence). This CDR3 region has 12 residues. The CDR3 loop reads CSAPTPSGEQYF.

The chain links TRBV5-1 to TRBJ1-2; as DNA is missing, the TRBD1 call by TCRdb cannot be tested. Per the germline V gene, CDR1 is SGHRS and CDR2 is YFSETQ. The CDR3 contains 15 residues. CDR3 amino acids: CASSPSPGHPQGYTF.

This chain connects TRBV25-1 to TRBJ2-1; TCRdb picks TRBD1, but there is no DNA to check that call. Germline V gene data show CDR1 as MGHDK and CDR2 as SYGVNS. The CDR3 spans 11 residues. The CDR3 loop reads CASSSGTGQFF.

The V gene is TRBV30, the J gene TRBJ2-1; TCRdb picks TRBD2, but there is no DNA to check that call. The V gene's germline CDR1 is GTSNPN and CDR2 SVGIG (reference sequence). This CDR3 contains 15 residues. This CDR3 is CAWSTSGASYNEQFF.

The J gene is TRBJ1-4, the V gene TRBV19; no DNA is available, so the TRBD1 call from TCRdb remains unchecked. From germline, CDR1 is LNHDA and CDR2 SQIVND (reference sequence). This CDR3 has 14 residues. The CDR3 reads CASNPGTAYEKLFF.

The rearrangement uses TRBV20-1 and TRBJ2-5. CDR3 length equals 13 residues. Germline V gene lookup returns CDR1 DFQATT and CDR2 SNEGSKA (reference sequence). CDR3 loop: CSARGLGLAAQYF.

This chain uses TRBV7-9 with TRBJ2-4; the TCRdb D gene call, TRBD1, has no DNA to confirm it. There are 13 residues in the CDR3. Looked up from germline, CDR1 is SEHNR and CDR2 is FQNEAQ (reference sequence). This chain's CDR3 is CASSPALGTHQYF.